This TCR beta chain was recorded in a study of blood T cell repertoires in COVID-19. Study context: The samples span acute and convalescent COVID-19 from the United States, Italy and Spain. PBMCs, B-cell-depleted T cells, or T cells were the source of the cDNA or gDNA that made up the material.

Using immunoSEQ multiplex PCR, the repertoire was profiled, and TCRdb retains in-frame clones only, with some absent. The sample consists of fewer than 250,000 clones, more than 75% of them appearing once. V lost 2 bases, J lost 8 bases, and 9 bases lay in between. CDR1 is KGHSH, CDR2 LQKENI, per germline. The length of the CDR3 is 12 residues. The rearrangement uses TRBV18 and TRBJ2-5; D unclear. The sample was peripheral blood. The sequence came from a man aged 45 to 65 with acute or convalescent COVID-19. CDR3 bases: TGTGCCAGCTCACCAAAGCTTGAAACCCAGTACTTC. The encoded protein is CASSPKLETQYF.